This record looks at one TCR beta chain sequence and its context. The repertoire was sequenced with immunoSEQ multiplex PCR; TCRdb's copy has only in-frame clones and lacks some. This sample has over 60,000 clones; roughly nine tenths occur once, and the top ten carry around 5.1%. This entry belongs to a study of technical replicates of blood from a few donors. This sequence originates from a human donor in good health. Some clones in this sample may be carry-over from other donors' samples. The sequenced material came from PBMCs.

The CDR3 coding sequence is TGCGCCAGCAGCCGAGCTAACACTGAAGCTTTCTTT. Its translation is CASSRANTEAFF. The rearrangement uses TRBV5-1 and TRBJ1-1; no firm D call. The germline V gene has CDR1 SGHRS and CDR2 YFSETQ. V gave up 4 bases and J gave up 2 bases, with 6 bases separating them. CDR3 length: 12 amino acids.